This TCR beta chain was captured in a study of blood T cell repertoires in COVID-19. Turning to the study itself: From the United States, Italy and Spain came samples of acute and convalescent COVID-19. The analysed material was cDNA or gDNA that came from T cells, B-cell-depleted T cells, or PBMCs.

Authors' analysis steps: Reference gene primer amplification in the assay estimated nucleated cell counts. Using immunoSEQ multiplex PCR, the repertoire was profiled, and TCRdb retains in-frame clones only, with some absent. The D gene and trimming were derived from the DNA, and the V and J assignments and clone size from that table. This sample has approximately 190,000 clones; 88% occur once, and the top ten carry approximately 5.5%. Looked up from germline, CDR1 is SQVTM and CDR2 is ANQGSEA. The J segment lost 6 bases and the V segment lost 4 bases, leaving 8 bases of the junction unmatched. The CDR3 is made up of 14 amino acids.

The genes are TRBV29-1 and TRBJ2-3; 9 nucleotides line up with TRBD1. The sequence came from a man in his forties with active or convalescent COVID-19. Material for sequencing was peripheral blood. The CDR3 DNA reads as TGCAGCGTTGTCGGGACAGGGTTGTTGGATACGCAGTATTTT. Translated: CSVVGTGLLDTQYF.